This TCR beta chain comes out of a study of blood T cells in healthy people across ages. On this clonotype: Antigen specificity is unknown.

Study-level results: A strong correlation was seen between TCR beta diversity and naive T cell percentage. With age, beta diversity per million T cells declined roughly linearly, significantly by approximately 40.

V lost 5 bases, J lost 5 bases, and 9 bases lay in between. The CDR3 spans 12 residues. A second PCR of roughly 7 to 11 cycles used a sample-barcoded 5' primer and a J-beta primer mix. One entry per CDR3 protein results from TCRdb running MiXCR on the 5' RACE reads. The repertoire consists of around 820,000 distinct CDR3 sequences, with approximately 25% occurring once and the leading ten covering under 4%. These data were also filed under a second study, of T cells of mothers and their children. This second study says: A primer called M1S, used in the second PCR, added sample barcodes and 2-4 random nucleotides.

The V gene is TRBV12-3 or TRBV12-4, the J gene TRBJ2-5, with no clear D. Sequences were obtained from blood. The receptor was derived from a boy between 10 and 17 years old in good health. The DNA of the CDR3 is TGTGCCAGCAGTAGGCCTAGGGAGACCCAGTACTTC. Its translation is CASSRPRETQYF.